This TCR beta chain was captured in a study of cytomegalovirus exposure and HLA in healthy donors. Study in general: The 650 to 850 first-cohort repertoires and the 130 or so validation repertoires shared the same platform, a later analysis reported. Study-wide findings and caveats: Reports indicated that the classifier achieved high specificity and sensitivity in diagnosing cytomegalovirus status.

Trimming left V 6 bases short and J 5 bases short, with 19 bases between. Germline lookup yields CDR1 SGHKS and CDR2 YYEKEE (reference sequence). This CDR3 is 15 amino acids long. The method was immunoSEQ multiplex PCR; TCRdb's version includes in-frame clones alone and lacks a portion of them. The sample contains roughly 73,000 clones, roughly 94% of which appear only once. On this clone itself: Its target is unknown.

The chain has TRBV5-5 and TRBJ2-3; D perhaps matches TRBD1 (8 bases). The sequencing sample was made of PBMCs. This TCR was recovered from a man aged 18 to 29 in good health and CMV-seropositive. The CDR3 sequence: CASTFSTGEGDTQYF. The CDR3 nucleotides read TGTGCCAGCACCTTCTCGACAGGGGAGGGAGATACGCAGTATTTT.